This T cell receptor (beta chain) was sequenced during a study of cytomegalovirus exposure and HLA in healthy donors. Whole-study results and caveats: Cytomegalovirus-associated status was assigned to 164 TCR beta chains. While the bulk of TCR sequences proved rare, some public TCRs turned up in many donors. Per published accounts, TCR beta sequences correctly predicted the HLA-A and HLA-B alleles of most subjects.

Details on this clone: Antigen specificity is unknown.

Vbeta (60) and Jbeta (13) primers were used in the PCR. Here immunoSEQ multiplex PCR was the method, and the copy in TCRdb shows in-frame clones only, minus some. The sample comprises roughly 190,000 clones, over 70% of which are singletons, and 1.6% rests with the top ten. Germline CDR1 and CDR2: SGHVS and FQNEAQ. Trimming pared 3 bases from V and 6 bases from J, leaving 15 bases between. This CDR3 is built from 14 residues. Sequenced material: PBMCs. The V gene is TRBV7-8, the J gene TRBJ2-7; possible D gene TRBD2, 6 bases. This clonotype was obtained from a woman between 18 and 30 years old in good health and CMV-seronegative. The CDR3 region has the DNA TGTGCCAGCAGCTTGGTGGAGGGCCGCCCCGAGCAGTACTTC. Residues: CASSLVEGRPEQYF. The full variable domain, rest sourced from reference TRBV7-8 and TRBJ2-7, is GAGVSQSPRYKVAKRGQDVALRCDPISGHVSLFWYQQALGQGPEFLTYFQNEAQLDKSGLPSDRFFAERPEGSVSTLKIQRTQQEDSAVYLCASSLVEGRPEQYFGPGTRLTVT.